Below are 2 T cell receptor beta chains sequenced from a single sample in a study of T-cell reconstitution after alpha-beta-depleted transplantation in children listed by TCRdb under 2016. Library preparation employed PCR. The instrument was an Illumina HiSeq 2500. TCR library preparation used molecular barcoding, with unique molecular identifiers applied to normalize quantification of the TCRbeta repertoire. In-frame beta chains were kept once TCRdb had trimmed the public reads at Q25 with fastp and called clones with MiXCR. For every CDR3 protein sequence, its rows merge into one entry that carries the most common genes and DNA. A total of about 500,000 distinct CDR3 sequences appear in this sample, about 31% of them only once. Around 2.3% of the sample is held by the ten biggest clonotypes. This specimen was PBMCs from the stem cell graft donor, taken from the stem cell graft. Source of these receptors: a human donor who donated a stem cell graft to a child with aplastic anemia.

This CDR3 reads CASSGTGTKAGELFF. CDR3 nucleotide sequence: TGTGCCAGCAGCGGTACCGGGACGAAGGCCGGGGAGCTGTTTTTT. The J gene is TRBJ2-2, the V gene TRBV4-2, with D possibly being TRBD1 or TRBD2 (5 bases each). Germline values: CDR1 LGHNA, CDR2 YNFKEQ. V lost 5 bases to trimming and J lost 6 bases, with 16 bases between them. CDR3 length equals 15 residues.

This clonotype was detected only a few times. The chain recombines TRBV12-3 or TRBV12-4 with TRBJ2-7; the D gene is possibly TRBD1 (6 bases). V was shortened by 5 bases and J by 3 bases, with 23 bases between the two germline ends. The CDR3 has 17 amino acids. Written as DNA, the CDR3 is TGTGCCAGCAGTGTAGGCATACGTCCTAAGGGGGACTACGAGCAGTACGTC. Its protein is CASSVGIRPKGDYEQYV.